This entry lists 27 T cell receptor beta chains sequenced from one sample in a study of vaccination and CD4 T cells after COVID-19 (dated by TCRdb to about 2022). Library generation was performed with PCR. Sequencing used an Illumina iSeq 100. TCR sequencing of DNA from cultured CD4+ T cells used the Oncomine TCR Beta short-read assay at the Johns Hopkins FTIC core. The QIAamp micro DNA kit was used to extract genomic DNA from the cultured CD4+ T cells. In-frame beta chains were kept once TCRdb had trimmed the public reads at Q25 with fastp and called clones with MiXCR. Rows matching on CDR3 protein sequence are summarized as one entry with the most common DNA and genes. This sample has approximately 9,000 distinct CDR3 sequences in its table, and 30% to 40% of those were observed once. About a fifth of the sample rests with the top ten. The sample's treatment or condition label is to be understood as: 10-day PBMC culture with coronavirus spike peptide pools or control peptides (ViraFEST assay). CD4+ T cells from unexposed donors were collected before the COVID-19 pandemic (2011-2018).

Antigens of these TCRs are unknown. Source material: CD4+ T cells from blood, cultured in vitro. These TCRs come from a human donor in good health.

The table lists this clonotype with a few counts. This chain links TRBV20-1 with TRBJ2-5, with TRBD1 matching 8 bases. Germline loops: CDR1 DFQATT, CDR2 SNEGSKA (reference sequence). This CDR3 has 12 residues. Unmatched junction bases numbered 5, after V lost 6 bases and J lost 5 bases. CDR3: CSAPRGLETQYF. The CDR3 DNA sequence: TGCAGTGCCCCCAGGGGGCTTGAGACCCAGTACTTC.

The rearrangement uses TRBV20-1 and TRBJ2-5, with D uncertain. This CDR3 is built from 14 residues. Germline CDR1 DFQATT, CDR2 SNEGSKA (reference sequence). The V and J ends lost 0 bases and 4 bases respectively, with 12 bases between them. As DNA, the CDR3 is TGCAGTGCTAGAGATCGTCTAGTCAGAGAGACCCAGTACTTC. Its protein is CSARDRLVRETQYF.

This clonotype has more than one count but fewer than ten. The genes are TRBV6-1 and TRBJ2-2; 13 nucleotides match TRBD2. The CDR3 spans 15 residues. Germline loops: CDR1 MNHNS, CDR2 SASEGT. V lost 5 bases and J lost 4; bases outside the gene matches: 1. The CDR3 DNA follows: TGTGCCAGCAGTAGACTAGCGGGAGGCACCGGGGAGCTGTTTTTT. Its protein product is CASSRLAGGTGELFF.

There are a few counts of this clonotype. CDR3 coding DNA: TGTGCCATCAGTACACAGGGCAACACTGAAGCTTTCTTT. Translated, it gives CAISTQGNTEAFF. The chain links TRBV10-3 to TRBJ1-1; D perhaps matches TRBD1 (6 bases). Deletions cut 5 bases from V and 2 bases from J, with 9 bases between. The germline V gene has CDR1 ENHRY and CDR2 SYGVKD. The CDR3 spans 13 residues.

The chain recombines TRBV6-1 with TRBJ2-2; 9 nucleotides align to TRBD2. The CDR3 runs 16 residues. From germline, CDR1 is MNHNS and CDR2 SASEGT. Unmatched junction bases numbered 5, after V lost 3 bases and J lost 3 bases. CDR3 DNA sequence: TGTGCCAGCAGTGAGTGGACTAGCGTGGACACCGGGGAGCTGTTTTTT. It yields the protein CASSEWTSVDTGELFF.

V gene TRBV27 combines with J gene TRBJ2-7; either TRBD1 or TRBD2 may supply D (5 bases each). V lost 5 bases and J lost 1, with 15 bases in between. The CDR3 is made up of 15 amino acids. Germline CDR1 reads MNHEY; CDR2 reads SMNVEV (reference sequence). DNA of the CDR3: TGTGCCAGCAGTAGTCCGGGAACAGGATCCTACGAGCAGTACTTC. This encodes CASSSPGTGSYEQYF.

This clonotype has a single count. This rearrangement joins TRBV19 to TRBJ1-2; TRBD1 matches at 9 bases. The CDR3 sequence is 13 residues long. After removal of 9 bases from V and 6 bases from J, the junction contained 8 bases not matched to a gene. Germline CDR1 and CDR2: LNHDA and SQIVND (reference sequence). CDR3 protein: CASPRGQGNGYTF. CDR3 bases: TGTGCCAGCCCCCGGGGACAGGGTAATGGCTACACCTTC.

The V call is TRBV6-4, the J call TRBJ2-3; tentative D call: TRBD2 (6 bases). CDR1 and CDR2 from the germline V gene are MRHNA and SNTAGT. This CDR3 comprises 14 residues. V was shortened by 1 base and J by 10 bases, with 15 bases between the two germline ends. The CDR3 sequence is CASSDLLRGSAQYF. The DNA for the CDR3 is TGTGCCAGCAGTGACTTGTTGCGGGGATCTGCGCAGTATTTT.

The CDR3 DNA reads TGTGCCAGCAGGGACGGGGGCTACGAGCAGTACTTC. Translating gives CASRDGGYEQYF. The chain combines TRBV7-3 with TRBJ2-7; D perhaps matches TRBD2 (6 bases). CDR1 and CDR2 from the germline V gene are SGHTA and FQGTGA. V lost 6 bases and J lost 3, with 9 bases in between. The CDR3 runs 12 residues.

This chain uses TRBV20-1 with TRBJ2-3, with 9 bases aligning to TRBD2. The CDR3 length is 17 residues. The V and J ends lost 3 bases and 2 bases, in that order; junction bases with no gene match: 12. Per germline, CDR1 DFQATT and CDR2 SNEGSKA (reference sequence). The CDR3 DNA is TGCAGTGCTAGTATCGCGGGAGGGCGTGGGCACACAGATACGCAGTATTTT. It is translated as CSASIAGGRGHTDTQYF.

The chain recombines TRBV24-1 with TRBJ1-3; unclear D gene. Trimming removed 5 bases from V and 4 bases from J, with 8 bases in between. CDR1 is KGHDR and CDR2 is SFDVKD in the germline V gene. The length of the CDR3 is 13 residues. CDR3 in amino acids: CATSAGIGNTIYF. Here the CDR3 DNA reads TGTGCCACCAGTGCAGGCATAGGAAACACCATATATTTT.

The chain recombines TRBV24-1 with TRBJ2-1, with D perhaps TRBD1 or TRBD2 (5 bases each). Between the trimmed V and J ends, which lost 0 bases and 3 bases, there was a span of 11 bases. This CDR3 contains 16 residues. Germline loops: CDR1 KGHDR, CDR2 SFDVKD. CDR3 region: CATSDLKGTDYNEQFF. The CDR3 DNA is TGTGCCACCAGTGATTTGAAGGGGACGGACTACAATGAGCAGTTCTTC.

This clonotype was detected a few times. V and J are TRBV20-1 and TRBJ2-3; D gene unclear. From germline, CDR1 is DFQATT and CDR2 SNEGSKA (reference sequence). The V gene lost 5 bases and the J gene lost 2 bases, with 8 bases spanning the gap. CDR3 length: 12 amino acids. CDR3 DNA: TGCAGTGCTCCGGACCACACAGATACGCAGTATTTT. Translating it yields CSAPDHTDTQYF.

This clonotype appeared a few times. The chain links TRBV14 to TRBJ1-1; no reliable D call. CDR1 SGHDN and CDR2 FVKESK come from the germline V gene. The CDR3 has 17 residues. V gave up 0 bases and J gave up 1 base, with 15 bases separating them. CDR3 in DNA: TGTGCCAGCAGCCAAGAAGGCGTTCACTGGGGGAACACTGAAGCTTTCTTT. Amino acid sequence: CASSQEGVHWGNTEAFF. The full variable domain, with the rest looked up from reference TRBV14 and TRBJ1-1, is EAGVTQFPSHSVIEKGQTVTLRCDPISGHDNLYWYRRVMGKEIKFLLHFVKESKQDESGMPNNRFLAERTGGTYSTLKVQPAELEDSGVYFCASSQEGVHWGNTEAFFGQGTRLTVV.

This sequence joins TRBV19 and TRBJ2-1; no firm D call. The germline V gene has CDR1 LNHDA and CDR2 SQIVND (reference sequence). This CDR3 spans 16 amino acids. V was cut by 4 bases and J by 0 bases, with 13 bases left in between. CDR3 amino acids: CASSTVPRSSYNEQFF. In nucleotides, the CDR3 is TGTGCCAGTAGTACCGTCCCCCGGAGCTCCTACAATGAGCAGTTCTTC.

This clonotype was detected only a few times. The genes are TRBV20-1 and TRBJ1-2, with TRBD1 matching 8 bases. Trimming took 4 bases from V and 4 from J; bases not matched to a gene: 5. CDR3 length equals 13 residues. CDR1 is DFQATT and CDR2 is SNEGSKA in the germline V gene (reference sequence). In DNA, the CDR3 is TGCAGTGCTACTACAACAGGGGGCTATGGCTACACCTTC. It translates to CSATTTGGYGYTF.

This sequence joins TRBV5-1 and TRBJ2-7; either TRBD1 or TRBD2 may supply D (6 bases each). Trimming removed 0 bases at V and 5 bases at J, with 12 bases between. The germline V gene has CDR1 SGHRS and CDR2 YFSETQ. The length of the CDR3 is 14 residues. The CDR3 reads CASSLVGGGDEQYF. The CDR3 DNA sequence: TGCGCCAGCAGCTTGGTGGGGGGCGGCGACGAGCAGTACTTC.

This clonotype has only a few counts. In nucleotides, the CDR3 is TGTGCCGCCAACTCCCCAAAGGATGCAGATACGCAGTATTTT. Its translation: CAANSPKDADTQYF. The chain recombines TRBV10-3 with TRBJ2-3; D is undetermined. V lost 11 bases, J lost 4 bases, and 19 bases lay in between. The germline V gene encodes CDR1 ENHRY and CDR2 SYGVKD. The length of the CDR3 is 14 residues.

The V gene is TRBV20-1, the J gene TRBJ1-2, with TRBD1 identical over 7 bases. J lost 6 bases, V lost 6 bases, and 19 bases had no gene match. Germline V CDR1 and CDR2: DFQATT, SNEGSKA (reference sequence). The CDR3 is 16 amino acids. The CDR3 loop is CSASTYRQGMIDGYTF. The CDR3 nucleotides are TGCAGTGCCTCGACCTACAGACAGGGAATGATAGATGGCTACACCTTC.

This clonotype was detected only a few times. The chain joins TRBV28 to TRBJ1-5, with no clear D. Germline-derived CDR1 and CDR2 are MDHEN and SYDVKM. The V and J ends lost 7 bases and 4 bases respectively, with 11 bases between them. This CDR3 is 13 amino acids long. CDR3 nucleotides: TGTGCCAGCAAACCCGGCAGGAATCAGCCCCAGCATTTT. Residues: CASKPGRNQPQHF.

This clonotype has just a few counts. V and J are TRBV6-1 and TRBJ2-2; 9 bases are shared with TRBD2. This CDR3 is 15 amino acids long. The germline CDR1 and CDR2 sequences are MNHNS and SASEGT. With 11 bases clipped from V and 2 bases from J, the junction kept 9 bases outside the gene matches. As DNA, the CDR3 is TGTGCCTCAACGTTAGCGGGAGCTAACACCGGGGAGCTGTTTTTT. This translates into CASTLAGANTGELFF.

The chain joins TRBV4-1 to TRBJ1-5; no clear D gene. CDR1 is MGHRA, CDR2 YSYEKL, per germline. This CDR3 has 16 residues. The V gene lost 1 base and the J gene lost 0 bases, with 10 bases spanning the gap. CDR3 DNA: TGCGCCAGCAGCCAAGGGGCTGACCCTAGCAATCAGCCCCAGCATTTT. Translated, it gives CASSQGADPSNQPQHF.

The chain is built from TRBV7-2 and TRBJ2-3; TRBD2 matches 9 bases. Germline V gene data show CDR1 as SGHTA and CDR2 as FQGNSA. V was pared by 5 bases and J by 3 bases, with 15 bases of the junction left unmatched. CDR3 length equals 18 residues. The CDR3 here is CASSGGPDVREGTDTQYF. In nucleotides, the CDR3 is TGTGCCAGCAGCGGAGGGCCAGATGTGCGGGAGGGTACAGATACGCAGTATTTT. Full variable domain (remainder filled in from reference TRBV7-2 and TRBJ2-3): GAGVSQSPSNKVTEKGKDVELRCDPISGHTALYWYRQSLGQGLEFLIYFQGNSAPDKSGLPSDRFSAERTGGSVSTLTIQRTQQEDSAVYLCASSGGPDVREGTDTQYFGPGTRLTVL.

This clonotype appeared a few times. V and J are TRBV28 and TRBJ1-1; D perhaps matches TRBD1 (6 bases). Germline CDR1 is MDHEN and CDR2 is SYDVKM. V shed 6 bases and J shed 1 base, with 12 bases lying between them. The CDR3 covers 14 residues. CDR3 in amino acids: CASREGGTNTEAFF. The CDR3 DNA reads TGTGCCAGCAGGGAGGGGGGTACGAACACTGAAGCTTTCTTT.

The chain links TRBV10-3 to TRBJ2-3; TRBD1 is a possible D gene (7 bases). Deletions cut 8 bases from V and 0 bases from J, with 12 bases between. CDR3 length equals 14 residues. CDR1 is ENHRY, CDR2 SYGVKD, per germline. The CDR3 nucleotides read TGTGCCATCGGCGGGACAGCGAGCACAGATACGCAGTATTTT. Protein product: CAIGGTASTDTQYF.

This clonotype was counted between two and nine times. The chain couples TRBV11-3 to TRBJ1-6; no firm D call. V lost 0 bases to trimming and J lost 8 bases, with 5 bases between them. Germline CDR1 reads SGHNT; CDR2 reads YENEEA. The CDR3 runs 13 residues. The chain's CDR3 is CASSLDADSPLHF. CDR3 DNA sequence: TGTGCCAGCAGCTTAGATGCGGATTCACCCCTCCACTTT. The whole variable domain, remainder taken from reference TRBV11-3 and TRBJ1-6, is EAGVVQSPRYKIIEKKQPVAFWCNPISGHNTLYWYLQNLGQGPELLIRYENEEAVDDSQLPKDRFSAERLKGVDSTLKIQPAELGDSAVYLCASSLDADSPLHFGNGTRLTVT.

V usage is TRBV6-2 or TRBV6-3 and J usage is TRBJ1-1, with D uncertain. The CDR3 runs to 14 residues. The germline V and J ends were trimmed by 6 bases and 1 base, with 12 bases remaining between them. Looked up from germline, CDR1 is MNHEY and CDR2 is SVGEGT. The CDR3 reads CASRREAGNTEAFF. The CDR3, as DNA: TGTGCCAGCAGACGGGAGGCAGGGAACACTGAAGCTTTCTTT.